The 21 T cell receptor beta chains below come from one sample, sequenced in a study of blood T cell repertoires in COVID-19. Sequenced by immunoSEQ multiplex PCR; TCRdb stores in-frame clones only, minus some. Of approximately 170,000 clones listed, 80% to 90% are singletons. The sequenced sample consisted of peripheral blood. The receptors here all came from a woman in her 70s who had recovered from COVID-19.

This clone was counted a single time. V is TRBV5-6 and J is TRBJ2-5; TRBD2 aligns across 9 bases. The CDR3 is 16 residues long. Germline CDR1 is SGHDT and CDR2 is YYEEEE. V shed 3 bases, J shed 5 bases, and the junction held 11 bases outside the gene matches. The CDR3 bases are TGTGCCAGCAGCTGGGGTAGAAGCGGGAGGTGGGAGACCCAGTACTTC. Amino acid sequence: CASSWGRSGRWETQYF.

This chain links TRBV27 with TRBJ2-1, with TRBD2 matching 11 bases. The CDR3 sequence is 19 residues long. Germline-derived CDR1 and CDR2 are MNHEY and SMNVEV (reference sequence). Trimming cost V 2 bases and J 9 bases; bases outside gene matches: 18. CDR3 amino acids: CASSLRDTRTSGPRGEQFF. The DNA for the CDR3 is TGTGCCAGCAGTTTACGGGACACTAGGACTAGCGGGCCCCGAGGTGAGCAGTTCTTC.

The chain carries TRBV2 and TRBJ1-1; 9 positions match TRBD1. The V and J ends lost 6 bases and 3 bases, in that order; junction bases with no gene match: 5. The CDR3 spans 14 residues. The germline V gene has CDR1 SNHLY and CDR2 FYNNEI. Here the CDR3 reads CASRGDRVDTEAFF. The CDR3 DNA follows: TGTGCCAGCAGGGGGGACAGGGTCGACACTGAAGCTTTCTTT.

The rearrangement joins TRBV6-2 or TRBV6-3 to TRBJ2-7; TRBD1 matches at 10 bases. CDR1 is MNHEY and CDR2 is SVGEGT in the germline V gene. The CDR3 is 12 amino acids. V was clipped by 6 bases and J by 9 bases; unmatched bases: 5. This CDR3 is CASSPRDRGQYF. The CDR3 DNA follows: TGTGCCAGCAGCCCCCGGGACAGGGGGCAGTACTTC.

The chain combines TRBV7-2 with TRBJ2-1; 8 positions match TRBD2. Unmatched junction bases numbered 7, after V lost 5 bases and J lost 4 bases. Per germline, CDR1 SGHTA and CDR2 FQGNSA. This CDR3 has 15 residues. This CDR3 is CASSPSGRTYNEQFF. The CDR3 bases are TGTGCCAGCAGCCCTAGCGGGCGGACGTACAATGAGCAGTTCTTC.

This sequence joins TRBV18 and TRBJ2-2, with 9 bases that match TRBD2. The CDR3 loop spans 18 amino acids. V shed 1 base and J 2 bases; nucleotides not matched to a gene: 8. Germline V gene lookup returns CDR1 KGHSH and CDR2 LQKENI. Here the CDR3 reads CASSPRPSTSGNTGELFF. In DNA form, the CDR3 reads TGTGCCAGCTCACCACGTCCTTCGACTAGCGGTAACACCGGGGAGCTGTTTTTT. The complete variable domain, with remaining parts taken from reference TRBV18 and TRBJ2-2, reads NAGVMQNPRHLVRRRGQEARLRCSPMKGHSHVYWYRQLPEEGLKFMVYLQKENIIDESGMPKERFSAEFPKEGPSILRIQQVVRGDSAAYFCASSPRPSTSGNTGELFFGEGSRLTVL.

The rearrangement links TRBV7-2 to TRBJ2-3, with no clear D. V lost 3 bases to trimming and J lost 3 bases, with 7 bases between them. The CDR3 consists of 13 residues. The V gene's germline CDR1 is SGHTA and CDR2 FQGNSA. CDR3 amino acids: CASSFQATDTQYF. The CDR3, as DNA: TGTGCCAGCAGCTTCCAGGCTACAGATACGCAGTATTTT. The variable domain in full, with the rest retrieved from reference TRBV7-2 and TRBJ2-3, is GAGVSQSPSNKVTEKGKDVELRCDPISGHTALYWYRQSLGQGLEFLIYFQGNSAPDKSGLPSDRFSAERTGGSVSTLTIQRTQQEDSAVYLCASSFQATDTQYFGPGTRLTVL.

V and J are TRBV9 and TRBJ2-7, with a possible D match to TRBD1 (5 bases). Trimming stripped 4 bases from V and 7 bases from J, with 18 bases between. From germline, CDR1 is SGDLS and CDR2 YYNGEE. The CDR3 consists of 14 residues. The CDR3 spells CASSQSGGALEQYF. In DNA form, the CDR3 reads TGTGCCAGCAGCCAAAGTGGTGGGGCCCTGGAGCAGTACTTC.

V gene TRBV4-2 combines with J gene TRBJ2-1; 7 nucleotides agree with TRBD1. The germline gives CDR1 LGHNA, CDR2 YNFKEQ. After removal of 0 bases from V and 7 bases from J, the junction contained 15 bases not matched to a gene. The length of the CDR3 is 18 residues. CDR3 in amino acids: CASSQETPYDRDINEQFF. DNA for the CDR3: TGTGCCAGCAGCCAAGAGACACCGTATGACAGGGATATTAATGAGCAGTTCTTC.

V usage is TRBV29-1 and J usage is TRBJ1-1, with TRBD1 matching over 7 bases. V shed 6 bases, J shed 0 bases, and the junction held 4 bases outside the gene matches. The germline gives CDR1 SQVTM, CDR2 ANQGSEA. The CDR3 is 13 residues long. The CDR3 DNA is TGCAGCGTGAGGGGACAGATGAACACTGAAGCTTTCTTT. It yields the protein CSVRGQMNTEAFF.

The CDR3 DNA sequence: TGTGCCAGCAGCTTACTCGCGGGGGACACCGGGGAGCTGTTTTTT. Translation: CASSLLAGDTGELFF. V usage is TRBV7-9 and J usage is TRBJ2-2; 7 bases fit TRBD2. The V segment lost 2 bases and the J segment 3 bases; nucleotides outside the gene matches: 3. Germline values: CDR1 SEHNR, CDR2 FQNEAQ (reference sequence). CDR3 length: 15 amino acids.

The chain uses TRBV9 and TRBJ2-4, with D possibly matching TRBD1 (6 bases). V was trimmed by 0 bases and J by 1 base, leaving 11 bases between them. CDR1 is SGDLS and CDR2 is YYNGEE in the germline V gene. The CDR3 loop spans 16 amino acids. CDR3: CASSVAQGWAKNIQYF. In DNA, the CDR3 is TGTGCCAGCAGCGTAGCTCAGGGGTGGGCCAAAAACATTCAGTACTTC. Full variable domain (rest looked up from reference TRBV9 and TRBJ2-4): DSGVTQTPKHLITATGQRVTLRCSPRSGDLSVYWYQQSLDQGLQFLIQYYNGEERAKGNILERFSAQQFPDLHSELNLSSLELGDSALYFCASSVAQGWAKNIQYFGAGTRLSVL.

The CDR3 loop is CATSYAGARVDEQFF. The CDR3 region has the DNA TGTGCCACCAGTTATGCGGGGGCGCGGGTGGATGAGCAGTTCTTC. V gene TRBV24-1 combines with J gene TRBJ2-1, with a possible D match to TRBD2 (7 bases). Trimming left V 6 bases short and J 8 bases short, with 19 bases between. The CDR3 is 15 amino acids. Germline V gives CDR1 KGHDR, CDR2 SFDVKD.

This chain links TRBV6-5 with TRBJ1-4, with D uncertain. This CDR3 has 15 residues. Trimming stripped 4 bases from V and 0 bases from J, with 9 bases between. The germline V gene has CDR1 MNHEY and CDR2 SVGAGI. The CDR3 region has the DNA TGTGCCAGCAGTTCCCCCGGGGCAACTAATGAAAAACTGTTTTTT. The encoded protein is CASSSPGATNEKLFF.

V and J are TRBV4-1 and TRBJ2-7; D not certain. The V and J ends lost 2 bases and 2 bases respectively, with 7 bases between them. CDR1 is MGHRA, CDR2 YSYEKL, per germline. CDR3 length: 13 residues. The CDR3 region has the DNA TGCGCCAGCAGCCAAAGCCCCACCTACGAGCAGTACTTC. This gives the protein CASSQSPTYEQYF.

The chain joins TRBV7-9 to TRBJ1-2; no reliable D call. V was cut by 5 bases and J by 6 bases, with 16 bases left in between. This CDR3 has 14 residues. Germline-derived CDR1 and CDR2 are SEHNR and FQNEAQ (reference sequence). The CDR3 loop reads CASSPTDKLDGYTF. The CDR3 DNA follows: TGTGCCAGCAGCCCGACCGACAAGTTGGATGGCTACACCTTC.

A remark on this clone: Other nucleotide sequences in the sample specify the same CDR3. The chain has TRBV7-9 and TRBJ2-7; possible D gene TRBD2, 5 bases. Deletions cut 0 bases from V and 4 bases from J, with 7 bases between. Germline CDR1 SEHNR, CDR2 FQNEAQ (reference sequence). This CDR3 is 13 amino acids long. CDR3 in amino acids: CASSLAPGYEQYF. In nucleotides, the CDR3 is TGTGCCAGCAGCTTAGCCCCGGGGTACGAGCAGTACTTC. Together with reference TRBV7-9 and TRBJ2-7, the CDR3 gives the full variable domain: DTGVSQNPRHKITKRGQNVTFRCDPISEHNRLYWYRQTLGQGPEFLTYFQNEAQLEKSRLLSDRFSAERPKGSFSTLEIQRTEQGDSAMYLCASSLAPGYEQYFGPGTRLTVT.

This clone was detected a few times. The rearrangement uses TRBV24-1 and TRBJ2-3; 10 bases are a match to TRBD2. The CDR3 length is 18 residues. V dropped 2 bases and J dropped 5; count of bases not matched to a gene: 12. CDR1 KGHDR and CDR2 SFDVKD come from the germline V gene. The CDR3 bases are TGTGCCACCAGTGATTCGGGGGTTAGCGGGGGGCCGTTAGATACGCAGTATTTT. Protein sequence: CATSDSGVSGGPLDTQYF.

The chain has TRBV7-3 and TRBJ2-1; TRBD2 matches 8 bases. Trimming at V came to 0 bases and at J to 0 bases, leaving 10 bases not matched to a gene. Germline CDR1 SGHTA, CDR2 FQGTGA. This CDR3 region has 19 residues. CDR3 in DNA: TGTGCCAGCAGCTTAACGGGGCTAGCGGGCGGAAGCTCCTACAATGAGCAGTTCTTC. It codes for CASSLTGLAGGSSYNEQFF.

This rearrangement joins TRBV7-2 to TRBJ2-1; D is perhaps TRBD2 (6 bases). Germline values: CDR1 SGHTA, CDR2 FQGNSA. V was shortened by 1 base and J by 5 bases, with 15 bases between the two germline ends. This CDR3 has 16 residues. CDR3 residues: CASSLVTAGHDNEQFF. In nucleotides, the CDR3 is TGTGCCAGCAGCTTAGTGACGGCGGGGCACGACAATGAGCAGTTCTTC.

A remark on this clone: One end of the junction does not line up with germline, which may come from a read error. V gene TRBV11-1 combines with J gene TRBJ1-1; no firm D call. The length of the CDR3 is 13 residues. Germline CDR1 is SGHAT and CDR2 is FQDESV (reference sequence). CDR3 nucleotides: TGTGCCAGCAGCTCAGCGAGGAACACTGAAGCTTTTTTT. Amino acids: CASSSARNTEAFF. Complete variable domain (other parts from reference TRBV11-1 and TRBJ1-1): EAEVAQSPRYKITEKSQAVAFWCDPISGHATLYWYRQILGQGPELLVQFQDESVVDDSQLPKDRFSAERLKGVDSTLKIQPAELGDSAMYLCASSSARNTEAFFGQGTRLTVV.